Following are 32 T cell receptor beta chains from one sample sequenced in a study of cytomegalovirus exposure and HLA in healthy donors (dated by TCRdb to about 2017). Library creation used the immunoSEQ multiplex PCR assay. A mixture of 60 forward primers for TCR Vbeta segments and 13 reverse primers for TCR Jbeta segments was used in the multiplex PCR. This is the immuneACCESS table as TCRdb keeps it, with only in-frame sequences that have V and J called. A part of the clones is gone; compared with another copy, unresolved V genes explain less than half, and the rest is unexplained. The table for this sample lists hundreds of thousands of clones; almost 70% of them were counted only once. Jointly, the top ten make up 2.6% of the sample. Specimen: PBMCs. The receptor source for this set is a man in his forties or fifties in good health and CMV-seropositive.

DNA of the CDR3: TGTGCCAGCAGTTACTCGAGGGGGACAAAGGAAGAAAAACTGTTTTTT. Amino acid sequence: CASSYSRGTKEEKLFF. The gene calls are TRBV6-5 and TRBJ1-4; TRBD1 is a possible D gene (6 bases). CDR3 size: 16 residues. With 0 bases removed from V and 8 bases from J, the gap between germline ends came to 16 bases. From germline, CDR1 is MNHEY and CDR2 SVGAGI.

The chain's CDR3 is CASSLVPGNSPLHF. The CDR3 DNA sequence: TGTGCCAGCAGCTTAGTGCCGGGTAATTCACCCCTCCACTTT. V and J are TRBV11-2 and TRBJ1-6; no firm D call. The CDR3 has 14 amino acids. Trimming shortened V by 1 base and J by 6 bases, and 7 bases separated the two germline ends. Per germline, CDR1 SGHAT and CDR2 FQNNGV.

This CDR3 reads CATNRAGESYEQYF. CDR3 nucleotide sequence: TGTGCCACCAACCGGGCGGGGGAATCCTACGAGCAGTACTTC. The rearrangement uses TRBV27 and TRBJ2-7, with 7 bases lining up with TRBD2. The germline V gene encodes CDR1 MNHEY and CDR2 SMNVEV (reference sequence). After removal of 10 bases from V and 1 base from J, the junction contained 10 bases not matched to a gene. The CDR3 has 14 amino acids.

The chain recombines TRBV10-3 with TRBJ1-3; no reliable D call. Germline CDR1 reads ENHRY; CDR2 reads SYGVKD. The CDR3 extends over 12 amino acids. The V end was cut by 7 bases, the J end by 0 bases, with 4 bases between. The CDR3 sequence is CAITDSGNTIYF. DNA of the CDR3: TGTGCCATCACAGACTCTGGAAACACCATATATTTT.

The rearrangement uses TRBV5-1 and TRBJ2-1; 8 bases are shared with TRBD2. This CDR3 spans 16 amino acids. The J segment lost 0 bases and the V segment lost 4 bases, leaving 6 bases of the junction unmatched. Germline-derived CDR1 and CDR2 are SGHRS and YFSETQ. CDR3 in amino acids: CASSLIAGSSYNEQFF. CDR3 sequence (DNA): TGCGCCAGCAGCCTAATAGCGGGGAGCTCCTACAATGAGCAGTTCTTC.

The chain carries TRBV28 and TRBJ1-3, with TRBD1 matching 8 bases. The CDR3 runs to 14 residues. V gave up 7 bases and J gave up 2 bases; unmatched junction bases: 4. From germline, CDR1 is MDHEN and CDR2 SYDVKM. Here the CDR3 DNA reads TGTGCCAGCATGACAGGGGCGACTGGAAACACCATATATTTT. Its translation is CASMTGATGNTIYF.

The sample holds one count of this clone. The chain recombines TRBV6-6 with TRBJ1-2; D is possibly TRBD1 (5 bases). The CDR3 covers 10 residues. The V and J ends lost 8 bases and 7 bases respectively, with 8 bases between them. Germline CDR1 MNHNY, CDR2 SVGAGI (reference sequence). CDR3 loop: CASQGSGYTF. The CDR3 nucleotides read TGTGCCAGCCAGGGTAGTGGCTACACCTTC.

The chain couples TRBV7-3 to TRBJ2-1, with 11 bases matching TRBD1. CDR1 is SGHTA, CDR2 FQGTGA, per germline. V lost 3 bases to trimming and J lost 9 bases; unmatched junction nucleotides: 4. The CDR3 loop spans 14 amino acids. The CDR3 loop is CASSFGQGAREQFF. The CDR3 bases are TGTGCCAGCAGCTTCGGACAGGGGGCGCGTGAGCAGTTCTTC.

The CDR3 sequence: CASSHGGLAVNEQFF. The CDR3 bases are TGTGCCAGCAGTCACGGGGGACTAGCGGTGAATGAGCAGTTCTTC. The chain has TRBV28 and TRBJ2-1; 11 positions agree with TRBD2. The junction had 7 bases not matched to a gene; V was cut back by 5 bases and J by 7 bases. CDR1 and CDR2 (germline): MDHEN, SYDVKM. The CDR3 has 15 residues.

This chain joins TRBV6-1 and TRBJ1-2, with TRBD1 as a possible D gene (6 bases). CDR1 MNHNS and CDR2 SASEGT come from the germline V gene. The germline V and J ends were trimmed by 3 bases and 4 bases, with 12 bases remaining between them. The CDR3 sequence is 14 residues long. This CDR3 is CASSEGGGGYGYTF. CDR3 DNA sequence: TGTGCCAGCAGTGAGGGGGGGGGCGGCTATGGCTACACCTTC.

This clone showed up just a few times. This chain connects TRBV5-1 to TRBJ1-2; D remains unclear. The CDR3 is 13 amino acids. The germline V gene has CDR1 SGHRS and CDR2 YFSETQ. The V end was cut by 3 bases, the J end by 7 bases, with 13 bases between. CDR3: CASSSSGSSGYTF. DNA of the CDR3: TGCGCCAGCAGCTCCTCCGGTAGCAGTGGCTACACCTTC.

The chain uses TRBV10-2 and TRBJ2-5; 16 nucleotides match TRBD2. The CDR3 runs 15 residues. Germline V CDR1 and CDR2: WSHSY, SAAADI. In DNA, the CDR3 is TGCCCCCGGACGGGACTAGCGGGGGGGGAAGAGACCCAGTACTTC. Protein product: CPRTGLAGGEETQYF.

This chain joins TRBV6-1 and TRBJ1-2; no clear D. The germline V and J ends were trimmed by 7 bases and 4 bases, with 13 bases remaining between them. The germline V gene encodes CDR1 MNHNS and CDR2 SASEGT. The CDR3 contains 13 residues. The CDR3 region has the DNA TGTGCCAGCACCGTTCCCACAGTCTATGGCTACACCTTC. Its protein is CASTVPTVYGYTF.

CDR3 residues: CASNQGQGANQPQHF. The CDR3 nucleotides are TGTGCCAGTAACCAGGGACAGGGGGCGAATCAGCCCCAGCATTTT. The gene calls are TRBV19 and TRBJ1-5, with 12 nucleotides matching TRBD1. In germline, CDR1 is LNHDA, CDR2 SQIVND (reference sequence). CDR3 length equals 15 residues. Trimming at V came to 7 bases and at J to 4 bases, leaving 5 bases not matched to a gene.

This clone was observed a few times. The genes are TRBV2 and TRBJ1-5, with 7 bases aligning to TRBD1. The ends lost 7 bases at V and 1 base at J; junction bases unmatched: 7. The CDR3 runs 15 residues. The germline V gene encodes CDR1 SNHLY and CDR2 FYNNEI. CDR3 sequence: CASNTGQTSNQPQHF. The CDR3, as DNA: TGTGCCAGCAATACGGGACAGACCAGCAATCAGCCCCAGCATTTT.

This chain links TRBV7-8 with TRBJ2-1, with TRBD1 matching 9 bases. V lost 4 bases to trimming and J lost 4 bases; unmatched junction nucleotides: 11. The CDR3 is 17 amino acids. Germline loops: CDR1 SGHVS, CDR2 FQNEAQ. The CDR3 protein is CASSSPPGQGVYNEQFF. CDR3 DNA sequence: TGTGCCAGCAGCTCACCTCCGGGACAGGGAGTATACAATGAGCAGTTCTTC.

The chain links TRBV7-2 to TRBJ2-3; 11 bases are a match to TRBD2. This CDR3 region has 16 residues. With V trimmed by 5 bases and J by 4 bases, 8 bases remained unmatched. The germline V gene has CDR1 SGHTA and CDR2 FQGNSA. Here the CDR3 reads CASSPYSGGVPDTQYF. The DNA of the CDR3 is TGTGCCAGCAGCCCCTATAGCGGGGGGGTCCCAGATACGCAGTATTTT.

This clone was picked up a small number of times. The chain employs TRBV10-3 and TRBJ1-2; 7 positions match TRBD1. The germline V gene has CDR1 ENHRY and CDR2 SYGVKD. The CDR3 runs 16 residues. Losses at the gene ends were 0 bases for V and 5 bases for J; bases not matched to a gene: 9. The CDR3 DNA is TGTGCCATCAGTGAGTCGGGAGAAGACAGGGCTTATGGCTACACCTTC. Protein product: CAISESGEDRAYGYTF.

This clone was detected only once. This rearrangement joins TRBV6-6 to TRBJ1-5; the D gene is possibly TRBD1 (6 bases). The CDR3 contains 14 residues. Deletions cut 2 bases from V and 8 bases from J, with 13 bases between. Looked up from germline, CDR1 is MNHNY and CDR2 is SVGAGI (reference sequence). The CDR3 region is CASSYGESGEPQHF. Here the CDR3 DNA reads TGTGCCAGCAGTTACGGGGAATCAGGGGAGCCCCAGCATTTT.

CDR3 nucleotides: TGTGCCAGCAGGTCAGGGGGCTCTAACGCTGAAGCTTTCTTT. Translating it yields CASRSGGSNAEAFF. The rearrangement joins TRBV11-2 to TRBJ1-1, with TRBD1 matching over 8 bases. The junction had 9 bases not matched to a gene; V was cut back by 6 bases and J by 6 bases. CDR3 length: 14 residues. CDR1 is SGHAT and CDR2 is FQNNGV in the germline V gene. Drawing the rest from reference TRBV11-2 and TRBJ1-1, the complete variable domain is EAGVAQSPRYKIIEKRQSVAFWCNPISGHATLYWYQQILGQGPKLLIQFQNNGVVDDSQLPKDRFSAERLKGVDSTLKIQPAKLEDSAVYLCASRSGGSNAEAFFGQGTRLTVV.

This sequence joins TRBV28 and TRBJ1-5; 8 bases match TRBD1. Germline values: CDR1 MDHEN, CDR2 SYDVKM. V gave up 0 bases and J gave up 6 bases; unmatched junction bases: 7. The CDR3 is 16 amino acids. The CDR3: CASSLWVGQGVQPQHF. The CDR3 DNA sequence: TGTGCCAGCAGTTTATGGGTAGGACAGGGAGTTCAGCCCCAGCATTTT.

The V and J genes are TRBV7-3 and TRBJ2-3, with D unresolved. CDR3 length equals 14 residues. The germline V gene has CDR1 SGHTA and CDR2 FQGTGA. Trimming pared 0 bases from V and 0 bases from J, leaving 4 bases between. The CDR3 nucleotides are TGTGCCAGCAGCTTAACCGGGAGCACAGATACGCAGTATTTT. It encodes CASSLTGSTDTQYF.

The chain combines TRBV28 with TRBJ2-1, with 7 bases that match TRBD2. This CDR3 has 12 amino acids. In germline, CDR1 is MDHEN, CDR2 SYDVKM. J lost 7 bases, V lost 4 bases, and 1 base had no gene match. The CDR3 protein is CASSWRGNEQFF. Here the CDR3 DNA reads TGTGCCAGCAGTTGGCGGGGGAATGAGCAGTTCTTC.

This clone was seen only a few times. The CDR3 DNA follows: TGCGCCAGCAGCTTGCGGTCTTCCACCGGGGAGACCCAGTACTTC. It translates to CASSLRSSTGETQYF. The chain couples TRBV5-1 to TRBJ2-5; D is uncertain. The CDR3 loop spans 15 amino acids. V was pared by 1 base and J by 5 bases, with 15 bases between. Germline CDR1 and CDR2: SGHRS and YFSETQ. The full variable domain, rest sourced from reference TRBV5-1 and TRBJ2-5, is KAGVTQTPRYLIKTRGQQVTLSCSPISGHRSVSWYQQTPGQGLQFLFEYFSETQRNKGNFPGRFSGRQFSNSRSEMNVSTLELGDSALYLCASSLRSSTGETQYFGPGTRLLVL.

This chain links TRBV4-3 with TRBJ1-2, with 8 nucleotides matching TRBD1. The CDR3 spans 14 residues. Unmatched junction bases numbered 9, after V lost 3 bases and J lost 9 bases. In germline, CDR1 is LGHNA, CDR2 YSLEER. The DNA of the CDR3 is TGCGCCAGCAGCCAGGACAGGGCACTTCGTAGCTACACCTTC. The encoded protein is CASSQDRALRSYTF.

The CDR3 DNA reads as TGTGCCAGTGGGATACTAGCGGGGAACGAGCAGTACTTC. It codes for CASGILAGNEQYF. This rearrangement joins TRBV2 to TRBJ2-7, with 10 bases lining up with TRBD2. Trimming removed 9 bases from V and 5 bases from J; junction bases left unmatched: 7. The CDR3 is made up of 13 amino acids. From germline, CDR1 is SNHLY and CDR2 FYNNEI.

The V and J genes are TRBV11-2 and TRBJ2-5; the match to TRBD1 covers 10 bases. With the DNA end fitting TRBJ2-7 better, the J assignment may be wrong. Per the germline V gene, CDR1 is SGHAT and CDR2 is FQNNGV. CDR3 length equals 16 residues. The CDR3 loop is CASSPINRDRGYEQYF. The CDR3 nucleotides read TGTGCCAGCAGCCCTATTAACCGGGACAGGGGCTACGAGCAGTACTTC.

The V call is TRBV2, the J call TRBJ2-7; TRBD1 might be the D (6 bases). Germline V gene data show CDR1 as SNHLY and CDR2 as FYNNEI. V was clipped by 1 base and J by 1 base, with 11 bases between them. The CDR3 consists of 15 residues. The CDR3 sequence: CASSEGAGVSYEQYF. The CDR3 bases are TGTGCCAGCAGTGAAGGGGCAGGGGTGTCCTACGAGCAGTACTTC.

The rearrangement uses TRBV2 and TRBJ1-4; D unclear. Trimming pared 3 bases from V and 4 bases from J, leaving 6 bases between. Germline V gene data show CDR1 as SNHLY and CDR2 as FYNNEI. The CDR3 length is 13 residues. The CDR3: CASSDAINEKLFF. CDR3 nucleotides: TGTGCCAGCAGTGATGCGATTAATGAAAAACTGTTTTTT.

This clone was recorded only once. The CDR3 is CASSLGTGEGYEQYF. CDR3 in DNA: TGTGCCAGCAGCCTAGGGACAGGGGAAGGTTACGAGCAGTACTTC. V is TRBV4-2 and J is TRBJ2-7, with 10 bases lining up with TRBD1. CDR1 and CDR2 (germline): LGHNA, YNFKEQ. V lost 4 bases and J lost 4; bases outside the gene matches: 7. This CDR3 region has 15 residues.

This rearrangement joins TRBV6-1 to TRBJ1-2, with 8 bases identical to TRBD1. V was pared by 4 bases and J by 6 bases, with 4 bases of the junction left unmatched. CDR3 length equals 13 residues. Germline CDR1 is MNHNS and CDR2 is SASEGT. CDR3 in DNA: TGTGCCAGCAGTGGGCGGACAGGGAATGGCTACACCTTC. It encodes CASSGRTGNGYTF.

The chain uses TRBV5-4 and TRBJ2-2; D not certain. This CDR3 has 12 amino acids. Trimming removed 4 bases from V and 5 bases from J, with 6 bases in between. CDR1 SGHNT and CDR2 YYREEE come from the germline V gene (reference sequence). The CDR3 DNA sequence: TGTGCCAGCAGCCTCTTAACCGGGGAGCTGTTTTTT. Amino acid sequence: CASSLLTGELFF.